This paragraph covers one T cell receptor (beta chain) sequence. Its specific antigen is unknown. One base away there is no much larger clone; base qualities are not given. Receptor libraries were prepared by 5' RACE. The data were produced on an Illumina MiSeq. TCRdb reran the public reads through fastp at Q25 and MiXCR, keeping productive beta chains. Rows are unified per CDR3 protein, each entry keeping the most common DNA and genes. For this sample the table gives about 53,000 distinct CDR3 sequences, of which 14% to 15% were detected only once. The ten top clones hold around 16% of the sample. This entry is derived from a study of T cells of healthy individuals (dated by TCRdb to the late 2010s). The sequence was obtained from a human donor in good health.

This receptor has the CDR3 CASSLGLVRGYTF. The nucleotide sequence is given as TGTGCCAGCAGCTTAGGGCTTGTTCGCGGCTACACCTTC. The rearrangement combines TRBV7-2 with TRBJ1-2; no D gene is confidently identified. The germline V gene specifies SGHTA as CDR1 and FQGNSA as CDR2. The cysteine opens and the phenylalanine closes a CDR3 of 13 amino acids. Only the CDR3 DNA stays, 39 bases, in frame from base 1. V lost 1 base and J lost 8 bases; the stretch between them is 11 bases long.